One and the same sample provided the 2 T cell receptor beta chains below, sequenced in a study of blood T cell repertoires in COVID-19. Here immunoSEQ multiplex PCR was the method, and the copy in TCRdb shows in-frame clones only, minus some. Found here are approximately 280,000 clones, 80% to 90% of them singletons; the top ten hold about 4.2%. The sequencing input was peripheral blood. These receptors were collected from a man aged 35 to 55 with acute or convalescent COVID-19.

The chain couples TRBV12-5 to TRBJ1-2; 10 bases map to TRBD1. CDR1 and CDR2 from the germline V gene are LGHNT and FRNRAP. The ends lost 1 base at V and 8 bases at J; junction bases unmatched: 4. This CDR3 contains 14 residues. CDR3 DNA: TGTGCTAGTGGTTTGGGGGACAGGGGTGGAGGCTACACCTTC. This encodes CASGLGDRGGGYTF.

J is TRBJ1-1 and V is TRBV2; 8 nucleotides line up with TRBD1. In germline, CDR1 is SNHLY, CDR2 FYNNEI. V shed 3 bases and J 4 bases; nucleotides not matched to a gene: 7. This CDR3 is built from 15 residues. CDR3 sequence: CASSDQGARGTEAFF. The CDR3 DNA sequence: TGTGCCAGCAGTGACCAGGGGGCGCGGGGCACTGAAGCTTTCTTT. The full variable domain, rest sourced from reference TRBV2 and TRBJ1-1, is EPEVTQTPSHQVTQMGQEVILRCVPISNHLYFYWYRQILGQKVEFLVSFYNNEISEKSEIFDDQFSVERPDGSNFTLKIRSTKLEDSAMYFCASSDQGARGTEAFFGQGTRLTVV.